This T cell receptor (beta chain) emerged from a study of CD8+CD57+ T cells in acquired aplastic anemia. Concerning this clonotype: Antigen unknown. A much larger clone differs from this one at a single base, so this may be a read error.

Per the germline V gene, CDR1 is MNHNS and CDR2 is SASEGT. V lost 1 base to trimming and J lost 10 bases, with 17 bases between them. This CDR3 spans 15 amino acids. Patients who underwent sequencing had shown CD8+CD57+ cell expansion by flow cytometry. Each of the patients presented with severe acquired aplastic anemia. None of the patients had been given any therapy when their blood was sampled. General study points: Found in both controls and patients were around 29 CD8+ CDR3 sequences.

TCR beta VDJ and CDR3 were profiled, and genomic DNA was the template. One entry per CDR3 protein results from TCRdb running MiXCR on the reads. The repertoire consists of over 150,000 distinct CDR3 sequences, with around half occurring once and the leading ten covering roughly 2.8%. The sequence came from a human donor with aplastic anemia. The sample taken for sequencing was sorted CD4+, CD8+, or CD8+CD57+ T cells (not recorded which) from PBMCs. The chain is built from TRBV6-1 and TRBJ1-5; the D is unclear. CDR3 sequence reads: CASSEVLERSHPQHF. CDR3 sequence (DNA): TGTGCCAGCAGTGAAGTGCTGGAAAGGTCTCATCCCCAGCATTTT.